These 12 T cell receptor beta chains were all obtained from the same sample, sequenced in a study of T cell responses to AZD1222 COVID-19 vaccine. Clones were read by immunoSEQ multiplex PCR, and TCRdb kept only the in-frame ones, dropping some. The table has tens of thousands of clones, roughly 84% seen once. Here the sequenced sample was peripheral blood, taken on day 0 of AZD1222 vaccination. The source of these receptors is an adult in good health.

CDR3 protein: CASARGNNSPLHF. The CDR3 nucleotides are TGTGCCAGTGCCAGGGGGAATAATTCACCCCTCCACTTT. The J gene is TRBJ1-6, the V gene TRBV19; 7 positions match TRBD1. From germline, CDR1 is LNHDA and CDR2 SQIVND (reference sequence). V shed 8 bases, J shed 5 bases, and the junction held 3 bases outside the gene matches. CDR3 length: 13 residues.

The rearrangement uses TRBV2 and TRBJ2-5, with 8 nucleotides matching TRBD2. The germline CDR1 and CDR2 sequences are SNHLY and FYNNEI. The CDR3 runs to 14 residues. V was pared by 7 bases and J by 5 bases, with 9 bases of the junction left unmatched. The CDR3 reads CASMARGAGETQYF. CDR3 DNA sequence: TGTGCCAGCATGGCGCGGGGGGCAGGGGAGACCCAGTACTTC.

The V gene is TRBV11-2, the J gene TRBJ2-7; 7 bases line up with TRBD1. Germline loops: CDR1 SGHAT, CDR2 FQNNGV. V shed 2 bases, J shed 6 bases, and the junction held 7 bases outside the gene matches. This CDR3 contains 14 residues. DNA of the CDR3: TGTGCCAGCAGCTTAACAGGGGTTGCTCTCGAGCAGTACTTC. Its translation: CASSLTGVALEQYF.

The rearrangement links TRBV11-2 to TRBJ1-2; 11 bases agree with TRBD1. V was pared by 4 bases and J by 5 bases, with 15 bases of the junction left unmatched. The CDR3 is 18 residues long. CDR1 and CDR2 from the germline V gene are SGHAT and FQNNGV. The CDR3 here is CASSSVSPGQGVQYGYTF. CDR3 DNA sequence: TGTGCCAGCAGCTCGGTGTCCCCGGGACAGGGGGTACAATATGGCTACACCTTC. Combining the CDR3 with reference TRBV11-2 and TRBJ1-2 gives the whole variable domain EAGVAQSPRYKIIEKRQSVAFWCNPISGHATLYWYQQILGQGPKLLIQFQNNGVVDDSQLPKDRFSAERLKGVDSTLKIQPAKLEDSAVYLCASSSVSPGQGVQYGYTFGSGTRLTVV.

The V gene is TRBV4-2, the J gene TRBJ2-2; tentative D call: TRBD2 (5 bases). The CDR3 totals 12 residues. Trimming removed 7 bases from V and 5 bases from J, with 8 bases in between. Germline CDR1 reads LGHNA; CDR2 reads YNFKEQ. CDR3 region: CASTPGTGELFF. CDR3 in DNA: TGTGCCAGCACCCCGGGGACCGGGGAGCTGTTTTTT.

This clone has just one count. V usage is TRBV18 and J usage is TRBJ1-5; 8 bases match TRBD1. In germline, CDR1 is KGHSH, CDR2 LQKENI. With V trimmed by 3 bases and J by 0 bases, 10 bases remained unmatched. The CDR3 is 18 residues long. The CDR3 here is CASSPVPGQEYSNQPQHF. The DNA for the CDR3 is TGTGCCAGCTCACCTGTCCCGGGACAGGAATATAGCAATCAGCCCCAGCATTTT.

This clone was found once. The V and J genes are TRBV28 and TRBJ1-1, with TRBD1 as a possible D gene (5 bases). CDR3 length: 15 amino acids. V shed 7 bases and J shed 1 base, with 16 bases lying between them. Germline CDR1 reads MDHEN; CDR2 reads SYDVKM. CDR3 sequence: CASIISPGRNTEAFF. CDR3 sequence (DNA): TGTGCCAGCATTATTTCCCCGGGACGGAACACTGAAGCTTTCTTT. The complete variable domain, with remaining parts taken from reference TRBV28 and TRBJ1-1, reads DVKVTQSSRYLVKRTGEKVFLECVQDMDHENMFWYRQDPGLGLRLIYFSYDVKMKEKGDIPEGYSVSREKKERFSLILESASTNQTSMYLCASIISPGRNTEAFFGQGTRLTVV.

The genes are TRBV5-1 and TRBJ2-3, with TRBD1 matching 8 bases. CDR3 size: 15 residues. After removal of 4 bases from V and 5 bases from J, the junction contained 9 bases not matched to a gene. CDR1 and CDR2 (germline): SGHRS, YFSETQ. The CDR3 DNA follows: TGCGCCAGCAGCGTTGGCAGGGGGCGGGAAGATACGCAGTATTTT. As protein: CASSVGRGREDTQYF.

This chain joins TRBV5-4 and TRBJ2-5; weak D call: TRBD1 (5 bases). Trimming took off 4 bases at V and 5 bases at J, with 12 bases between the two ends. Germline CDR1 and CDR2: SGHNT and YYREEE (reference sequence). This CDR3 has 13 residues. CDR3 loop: CASSGARAETQYF. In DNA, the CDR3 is TGTGCCAGCAGCGGGGCGCGTGCGGAGACCCAGTACTTC.

The chain's CDR3 is CASSFVGGPNTEAFF. Written as DNA, the CDR3 is TGCGCCAGCAGCTTTGTCGGGGGGCCGAACACTGAAGCTTTCTTT. The gene calls are TRBV5-1 and TRBJ1-1, with D perhaps matching TRBD1 (6 bases). V was pared by 2 bases and J by 1 base, with 12 bases between. CDR3 length: 15 residues. Per the germline V gene, CDR1 is SGHRS and CDR2 is YFSETQ.

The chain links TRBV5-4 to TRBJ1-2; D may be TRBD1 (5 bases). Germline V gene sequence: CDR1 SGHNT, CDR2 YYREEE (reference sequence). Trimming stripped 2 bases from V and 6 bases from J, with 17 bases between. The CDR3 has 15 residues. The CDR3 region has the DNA TGTGCCAGCAGCTTCCCGGGACGCTTCTTGGATGGCTACACCTTC. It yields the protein CASSFPGRFLDGYTF.

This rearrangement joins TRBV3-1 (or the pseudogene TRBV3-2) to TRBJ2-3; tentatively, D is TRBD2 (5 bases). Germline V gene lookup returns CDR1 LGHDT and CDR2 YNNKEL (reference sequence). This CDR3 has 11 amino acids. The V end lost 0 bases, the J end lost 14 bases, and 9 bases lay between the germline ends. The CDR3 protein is CASSQEGAGYF. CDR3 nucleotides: TGTGCCAGCAGCCAAGAGGGAGCAGGGTATTTT.